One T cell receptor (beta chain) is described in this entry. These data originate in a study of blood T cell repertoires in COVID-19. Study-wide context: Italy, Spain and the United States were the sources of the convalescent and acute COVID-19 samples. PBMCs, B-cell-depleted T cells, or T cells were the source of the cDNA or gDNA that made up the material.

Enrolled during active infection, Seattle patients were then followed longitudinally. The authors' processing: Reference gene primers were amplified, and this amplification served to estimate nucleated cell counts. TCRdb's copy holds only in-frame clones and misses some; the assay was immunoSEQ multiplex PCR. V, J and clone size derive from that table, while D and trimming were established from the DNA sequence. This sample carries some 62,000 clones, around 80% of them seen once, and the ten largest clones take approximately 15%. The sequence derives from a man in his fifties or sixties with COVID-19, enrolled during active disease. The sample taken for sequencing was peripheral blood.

CDR3 nucleotides: TGTGCCGTCGCCCCTAGGACGAACACCGGGGAGCTGTTTTTT. It encodes CAVAPRTNTGELFF. V usage is TRBV19 and J usage is TRBJ2-2; D gene unclear. Germline CDR1 LNHDA, CDR2 SQIVND (reference sequence). V lost 11 bases and J lost 0, with 13 bases in between. The CDR3 is 14 amino acids.